Below, one T cell receptor (beta chain) is given with its context. The data originate from a study of blood T cell repertoires in COVID-19. Across the study: Acute and convalescent COVID-19 samples came from the United States, Italy and Spain.

This CDR3 contains 14 residues. Deletions cut 10 bases from V and 0 bases from J, with 12 bases between. Germline V CDR1 and CDR2: LNHDA, SQIVND (reference sequence). Data came from immunoSEQ multiplex PCR; TCRdb stores just in-frame clones and leaves some out. The data hold approximately 150,000 clones, with roughly 84% observed a single time. Material: PBMCs or T cells enriched from blood (not recorded which). This clonotype originated in a man aged 45 to 65 in a cohort exposed to, infected with or recovered from COVID-19 (not recorded which). The rearrangement uses TRBV19 and TRBJ2-2; TRBD1 is a possible D gene (7 bases). CDR3 coding DNA: TGTGCCACCCAGGGGGGACCGAACACCGGGGAGCTGTTTTTT. As protein: CATQGGPNTGELFF.